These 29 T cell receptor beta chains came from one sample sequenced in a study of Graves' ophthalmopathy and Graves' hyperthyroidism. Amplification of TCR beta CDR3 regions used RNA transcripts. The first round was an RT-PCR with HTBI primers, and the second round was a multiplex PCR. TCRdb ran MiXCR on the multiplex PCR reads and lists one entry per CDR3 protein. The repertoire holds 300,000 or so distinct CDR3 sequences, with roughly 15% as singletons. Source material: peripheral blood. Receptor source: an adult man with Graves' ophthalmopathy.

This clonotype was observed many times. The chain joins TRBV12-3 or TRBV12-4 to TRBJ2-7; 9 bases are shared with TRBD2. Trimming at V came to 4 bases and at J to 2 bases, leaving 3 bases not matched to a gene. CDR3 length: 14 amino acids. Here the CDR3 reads CASSSSGGTYEQYF. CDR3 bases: TGTGCCAGCAGTTCGAGCGGGGGGACCTACGAGCAGTACTTC.

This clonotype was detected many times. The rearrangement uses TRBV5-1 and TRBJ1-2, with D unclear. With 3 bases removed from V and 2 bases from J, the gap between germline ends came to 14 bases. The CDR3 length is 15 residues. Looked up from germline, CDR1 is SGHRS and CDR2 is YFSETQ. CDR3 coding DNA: TGCGCCAGCAGCTCCAGTTCGGTTCAAAACTATGGCTACACCTTC. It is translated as CASSSSSVQNYGYTF.

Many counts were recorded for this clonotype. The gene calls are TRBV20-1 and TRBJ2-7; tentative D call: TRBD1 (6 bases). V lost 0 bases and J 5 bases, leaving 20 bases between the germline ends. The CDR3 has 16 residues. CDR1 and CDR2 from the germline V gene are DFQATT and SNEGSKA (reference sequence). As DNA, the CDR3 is TGCAGTGCTAGAGATCGTGCAATCGACAGGTCCCACGAGCAGTACTTC. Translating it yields CSARDRAIDRSHEQYF.

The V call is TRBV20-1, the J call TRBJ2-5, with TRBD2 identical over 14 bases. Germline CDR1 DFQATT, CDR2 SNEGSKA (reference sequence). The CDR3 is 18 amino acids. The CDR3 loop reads CSPSQPGLAGVGGETQYF. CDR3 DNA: TGCAGCCCCTCCCAGCCGGGACTAGCGGGAGTAGGGGGGGAGACCCAGTACTTC.

CDR3 DNA: TGTGCCAGCAGGACCGACCCTAACGCGAACACCGGGGAGCTGTTTTTT. It specifies CASRTDPNANTGELFF. V gene TRBV6-4 combines with J gene TRBJ2-2; no firm D call. The CDR3 totals 16 residues. Germline V gene sequence: CDR1 MRHNA, CDR2 SNTAGT. V lost 6 bases and J lost 0, with 14 bases in between.

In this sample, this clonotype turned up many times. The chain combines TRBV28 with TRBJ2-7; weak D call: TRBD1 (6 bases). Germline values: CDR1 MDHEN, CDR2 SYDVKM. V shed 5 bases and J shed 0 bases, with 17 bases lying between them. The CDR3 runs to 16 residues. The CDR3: CASSMNRETNSYEQYF. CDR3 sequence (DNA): TGTGCCAGCAGTATGAACAGGGAAACGAACTCCTACGAGCAGTACTTC.

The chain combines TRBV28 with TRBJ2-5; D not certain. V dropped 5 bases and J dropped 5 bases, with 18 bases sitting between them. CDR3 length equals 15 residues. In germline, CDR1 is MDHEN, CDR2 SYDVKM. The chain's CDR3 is CASSTLRWGQETQYF. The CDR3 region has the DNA TGTGCCAGCAGTACCCTCCGGTGGGGTCAGGAGACCCAGTACTTC. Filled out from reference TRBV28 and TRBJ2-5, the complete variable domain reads DVKVTQSSRYLVKRTGEKVFLECVQDMDHENMFWYRQDPGLGLRLIYFSYDVKMKEKGDIPEGYSVSREKKERFSLILESASTNQTSMYLCASSTLRWGQETQYFGPGTRLLVL.

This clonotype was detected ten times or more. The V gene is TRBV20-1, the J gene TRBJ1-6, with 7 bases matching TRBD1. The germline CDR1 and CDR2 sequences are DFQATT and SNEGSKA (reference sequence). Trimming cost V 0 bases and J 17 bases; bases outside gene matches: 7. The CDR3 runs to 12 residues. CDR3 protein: CSAREDRERFHF. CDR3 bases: TGCAGTGCTAGAGAAGACAGGGAGCGTTTCCACTTT.

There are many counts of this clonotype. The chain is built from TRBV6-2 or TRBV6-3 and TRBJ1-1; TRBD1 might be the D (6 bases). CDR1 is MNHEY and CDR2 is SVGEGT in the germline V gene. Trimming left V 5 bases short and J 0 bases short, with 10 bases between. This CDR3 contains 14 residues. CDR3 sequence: CASSQDSMNTEAFF. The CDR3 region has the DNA TGTGCCAGCAGTCAGGACAGCATGAACACTGAAGCTTTCTTT.

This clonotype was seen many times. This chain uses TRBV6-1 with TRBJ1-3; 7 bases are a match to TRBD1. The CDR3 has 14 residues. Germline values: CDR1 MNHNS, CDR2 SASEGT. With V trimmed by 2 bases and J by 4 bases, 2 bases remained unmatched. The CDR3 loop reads CASSEQGDGNTIYF. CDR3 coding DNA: TGTGCCAGCAGTGAACAGGGGGACGGAAACACCATATATTTT.

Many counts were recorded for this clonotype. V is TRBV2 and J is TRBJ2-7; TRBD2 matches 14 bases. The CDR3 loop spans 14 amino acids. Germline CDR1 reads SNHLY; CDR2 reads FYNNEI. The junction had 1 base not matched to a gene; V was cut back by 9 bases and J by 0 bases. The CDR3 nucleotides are TGTGCCAGGGGGACTAGCGGGAGCTCCTACGAGCAGTACTTC. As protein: CARGTSGSSYEQYF.

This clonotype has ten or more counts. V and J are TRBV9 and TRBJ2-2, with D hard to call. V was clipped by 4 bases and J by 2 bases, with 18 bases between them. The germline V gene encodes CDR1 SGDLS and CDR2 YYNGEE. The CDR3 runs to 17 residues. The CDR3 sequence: CASSPEVWVQNTGELFF. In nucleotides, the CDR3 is TGTGCCAGCAGCCCCGAGGTCTGGGTTCAAAACACCGGGGAGCTGTTTTTT.

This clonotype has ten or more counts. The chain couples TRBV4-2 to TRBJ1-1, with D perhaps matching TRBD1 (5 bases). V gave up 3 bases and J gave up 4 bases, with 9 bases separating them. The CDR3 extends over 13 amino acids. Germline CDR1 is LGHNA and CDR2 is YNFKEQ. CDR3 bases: TGTGCCAGCAGCCAGGCCGGGGCCACTGAAGCTTTCTTT. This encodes CASSQAGATEAFF.

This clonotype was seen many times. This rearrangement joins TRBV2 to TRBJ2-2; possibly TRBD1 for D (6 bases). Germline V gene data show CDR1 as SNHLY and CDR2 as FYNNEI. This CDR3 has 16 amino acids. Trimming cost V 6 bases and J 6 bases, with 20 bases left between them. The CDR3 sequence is CASSPIGISGAGELFF. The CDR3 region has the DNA TGTGCCAGCAGCCCCATCGGGATATCAGGGGCCGGGGAGCTGTTTTTT.

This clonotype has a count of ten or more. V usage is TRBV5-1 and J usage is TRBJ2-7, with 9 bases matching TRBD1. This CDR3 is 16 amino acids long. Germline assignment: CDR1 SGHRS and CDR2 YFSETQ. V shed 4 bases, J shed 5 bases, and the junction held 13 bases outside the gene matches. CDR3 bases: TGCGCCAGCAGCCCTCTGTACGGGACAGGGCGAGACGAGCAGTACTTC. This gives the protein CASSPLYGTGRDEQYF. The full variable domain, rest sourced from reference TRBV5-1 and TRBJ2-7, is KAGVTQTPRYLIKTRGQQVTLSCSPISGHRSVSWYQQTPGQGLQFLFEYFSETQRNKGNFPGRFSGRQFSNSRSEMNVSTLELGDSALYLCASSPLYGTGRDEQYFGPGTRLTVT.

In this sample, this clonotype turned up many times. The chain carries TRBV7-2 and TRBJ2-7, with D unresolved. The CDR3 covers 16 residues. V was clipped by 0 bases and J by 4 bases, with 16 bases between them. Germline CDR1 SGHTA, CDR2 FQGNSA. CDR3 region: CASSLAEAAWGYEQYF. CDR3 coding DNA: TGTGCCAGCAGCTTAGCCGAAGCCGCTTGGGGTTACGAGCAGTACTTC.

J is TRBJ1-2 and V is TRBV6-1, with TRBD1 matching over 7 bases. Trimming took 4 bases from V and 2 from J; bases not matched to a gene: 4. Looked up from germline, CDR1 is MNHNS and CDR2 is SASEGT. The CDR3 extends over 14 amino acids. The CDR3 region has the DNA TGTGCCAGCAGTGGACAGGGTGTAAACTATGGCTACACCTTC. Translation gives CASSGQGVNYGYTF.

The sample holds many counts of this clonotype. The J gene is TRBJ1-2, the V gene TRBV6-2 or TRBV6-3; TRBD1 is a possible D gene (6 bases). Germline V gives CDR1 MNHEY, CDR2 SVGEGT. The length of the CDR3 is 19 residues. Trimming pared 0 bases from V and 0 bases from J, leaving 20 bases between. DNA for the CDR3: TGTGCCAGCAGTTACTCGGGCGGACGTGGGGGGCCCACTAACTATGGCTACACCTTC. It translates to CASSYSGGRGGPTNYGYTF.

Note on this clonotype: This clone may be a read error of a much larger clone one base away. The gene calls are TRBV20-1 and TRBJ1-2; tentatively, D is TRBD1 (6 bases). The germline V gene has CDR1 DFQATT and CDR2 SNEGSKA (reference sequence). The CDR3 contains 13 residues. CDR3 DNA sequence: TGCAGTGCTATTGACAGGCGAAACTATGGCTGCACCTTC. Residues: CSAIDRRNYGCTF.

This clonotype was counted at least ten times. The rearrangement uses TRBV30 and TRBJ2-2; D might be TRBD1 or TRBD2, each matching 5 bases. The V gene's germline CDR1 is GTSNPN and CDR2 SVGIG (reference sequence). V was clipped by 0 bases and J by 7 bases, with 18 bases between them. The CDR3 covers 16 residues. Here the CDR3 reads CAWSVRGQVQGGELFF. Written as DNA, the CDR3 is TGTGCCTGGAGTGTACGGGGTCAAGTTCAGGGCGGGGAGCTGTTTTTT. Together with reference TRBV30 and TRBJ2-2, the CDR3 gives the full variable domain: SQTIHQWPATLVQPVGSPLSLECTVEGTSNPNLYWYRQAAGRGLQLLFYSVGIGQISSEVPQNLSASRPQDRQFILSSKKLLLSDSGFYLCAWSVRGQVQGGELFFGEGSRLTVL.

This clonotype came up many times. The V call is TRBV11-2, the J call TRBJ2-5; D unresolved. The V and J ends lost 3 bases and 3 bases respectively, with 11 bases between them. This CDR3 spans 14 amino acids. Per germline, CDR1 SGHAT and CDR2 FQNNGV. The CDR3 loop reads CASSFRSGKETQYF. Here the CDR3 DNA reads TGTGCCAGCAGCTTTCGTTCAGGAAAAGAGACCCAGTACTTC.

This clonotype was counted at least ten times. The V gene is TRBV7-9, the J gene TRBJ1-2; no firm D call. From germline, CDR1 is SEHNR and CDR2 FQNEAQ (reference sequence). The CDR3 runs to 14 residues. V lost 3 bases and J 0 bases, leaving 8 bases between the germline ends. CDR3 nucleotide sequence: TGTGCCAGCAGCTTTATTAGGTCTAACTATGGCTACACCTTC. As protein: CASSFIRSNYGYTF.

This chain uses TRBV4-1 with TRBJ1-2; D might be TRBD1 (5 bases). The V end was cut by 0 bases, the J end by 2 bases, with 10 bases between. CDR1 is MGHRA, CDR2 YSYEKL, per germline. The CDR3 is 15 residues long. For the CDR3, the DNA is TGCGCCAGCAGCCAAGACTTCCGGGGCAACTATGGCTACACCTTC. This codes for CASSQDFRGNYGYTF.

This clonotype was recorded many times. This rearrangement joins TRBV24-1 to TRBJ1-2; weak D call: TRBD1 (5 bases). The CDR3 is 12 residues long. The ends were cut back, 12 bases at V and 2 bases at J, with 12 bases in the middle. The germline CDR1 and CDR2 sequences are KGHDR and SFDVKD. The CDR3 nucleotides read TGTGCCGCCGCGGACAAAAACTATGGCTACACCTTC. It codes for CAAADKNYGYTF.

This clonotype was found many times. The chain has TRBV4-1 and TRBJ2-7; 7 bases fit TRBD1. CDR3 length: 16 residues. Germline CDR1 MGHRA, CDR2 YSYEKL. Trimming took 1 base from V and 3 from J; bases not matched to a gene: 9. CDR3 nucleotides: TGCGCCAGCAGCCAAGGTTCACAGGGGTTAGGCTACGAGCAGTACTTC. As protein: CASSQGSQGLGYEQYF.

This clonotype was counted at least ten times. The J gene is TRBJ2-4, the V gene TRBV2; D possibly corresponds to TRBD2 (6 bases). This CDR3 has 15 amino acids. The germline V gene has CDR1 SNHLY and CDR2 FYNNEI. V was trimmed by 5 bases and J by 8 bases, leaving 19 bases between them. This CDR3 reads CASSSSGTAGHIQYF. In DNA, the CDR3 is TGTGCCAGCAGTTCAAGCGGTACAGCGGGTCACATTCAGTACTTC.

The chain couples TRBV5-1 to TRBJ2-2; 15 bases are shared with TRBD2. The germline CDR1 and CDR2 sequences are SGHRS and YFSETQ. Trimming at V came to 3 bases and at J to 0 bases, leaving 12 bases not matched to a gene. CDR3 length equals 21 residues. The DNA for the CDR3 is TGCGCCAGCAGCTCCCTTCCGGGACTAGCGGGAGGTAACGCGAACACCGGGGAGCTGTTTTTT. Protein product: CASSSLPGLAGGNANTGELFF. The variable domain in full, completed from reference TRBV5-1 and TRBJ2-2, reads KAGVTQTPRYLIKTRGQQVTLSCSPISGHRSVSWYQQTPGQGLQFLFEYFSETQRNKGNFPGRFSGRQFSNSRSEMNVSTLELGDSALYLCASSSLPGLAGGNANTGELFFGEGSRLTVL.

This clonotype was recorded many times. The CDR3 nucleotides read TGTGCCAGCAGCCGGTCGGACGAGCAGTACTTC. Residues: CASSRSDEQYF. The genes are TRBV6-2 or TRBV6-3 and TRBJ2-7; no reliable D call. The germline V and J ends were trimmed by 6 bases and 5 bases, with 8 bases remaining between them. Germline V CDR1 and CDR2: MNHEY, SVGEGT. CDR3 size: 11 residues.

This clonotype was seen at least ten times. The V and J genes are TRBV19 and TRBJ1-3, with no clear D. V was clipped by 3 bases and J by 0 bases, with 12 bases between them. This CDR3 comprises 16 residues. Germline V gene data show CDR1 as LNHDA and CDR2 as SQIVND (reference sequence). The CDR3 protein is CASSIRGSLSGNTIYF. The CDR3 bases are TGTGCCAGTAGTATTCGGGGATCGCTCTCTGGAAACACCATATATTTT.